Sequencing of this T cell receptor (beta chain) was carried out in a study of identical twins. Of note for this clonotype: An end of the junction differs from the germline gene, which may be a read error.

The CDR3 loop spans 14 amino acids. Germline values: CDR1 MNHEY, CDR2 SVGEGT. From the 5' RACE reads, TCRdb called clonotypes with MiXCR, one entry per CDR3 protein. The sample yields 1.5 million to 2 million distinct CDR3 sequences, roughly 35% seen once. This rearrangement joins TRBV6-2 or TRBV6-3 to TRBJ2-5; 10 bases map to TRBD2. The receptor comes from a newborn girl in good health. Material for sequencing was cord blood. CDR3 in amino acids: CAGSWRTSGETQYF. CDR3 sequence (DNA): TGTGCCGGCAGTTGGAGGACTAGCGGAGAGACCCAGTACTTC.